This TCR beta chain derives from a study of T cells in Graves' hyperthyroidism and ophthalmopathy (dated by TCRdb to the late 2010s). Context from the whole study: Peripheral blood was sampled at the time of initial diagnosis, prior to any treatment. TCR V-J signatures able to tell the groups apart were searched for in a discovery cohort of approximately 95 patients, of whom about 40 had Graves' ophthalmopathy and 55 to 60 had stable Graves' hyperthyroidism. TCR Vbeta CDR3 sequencing of 130 to 150 peripheral blood samples (under 45 ophthalmopathy, about 74 hyperthyroidism and roughly 17 progressor patients) is reported in the paper. Prospective prediction of ophthalmopathy was tested in an independent validation cohort of fewer than 20 hyperthyroidism patients and roughly 16 patients who later progressed to ophthalmopathy. After blood sampling, hyperthyroidism patients were treated with methimazole at a starting dose of 30 mg daily, and ophthalmopathy patients were treated with high-dose intravenous methylprednisolone. The approximately 100 discovery patients were divided at random into training and test sets in a 7:3 ratio. The study also compared thyroid tissue and blood T-cell repertoires from more than five Graves' hyperthyroidism patients.

Including the terminal cysteine and phenylalanine, the CDR3 comprises 13 residues. Of all the DNA, just the CDR3 is kept, 39 bases in frame from base 1. Germline trimming amounts to 4 bases on V and 7 bases on J, with 5 as the count of junction bases outside the gene matches. Reading the germline V gene gives CDR1 SGHTA and CDR2 FQGTGA. Broad study findings and their caveats: During validation, the model predicted progression to ophthalmopathy a median of approximately 6 months ahead of onset, with more than 60% sensitivity and around 73% specificity. Sample size was not statistically predetermined, and blinding of investigators to group allocation was not performed. A 13 V-J signature model separated ophthalmopathy from stable hyperthyroidism, with about 88% sensitivity and about 81% specificity in cross-validation and 80%/75% in testing. Blood samples also contained most of the expanded thyroid clonotypes (frequency above 0.001), which suggests that blood repertoires may reflect thyroid immune responses.

The TCR beta CDR3 regions were amplified from the RNA transcripts. A first-round RT-PCR of the TCR CDR3 used the HTBI primer set with the Qiagen OneStep RT-PCR kit. Libraries were constructed in a second round of multiplex PCR, after which size selection and purification were carried out. Paired-end sequencing of the libraries was performed with 100 bp reads on an Illumina HiSeq2000. On the authors' methods: SOAPnuke was used to process the raw data, with reads discarded if the reads contained adapters or uncalled bases, had a mean Phred below 15, or lacked an exact constant-primer or identifier match. COPE v1.2.5 was used to merge the high-quality paired reads, and each unique nucleotide sequence was defined as a clonotype. MiTCR v1.1 was used to align clonotypes to the IMGT TRBV, TRBD and TRBJ reference segments. Only V-J combinations with frequency above 0.0001, covering 99.2% of repertoires, were analysed. The TCS score was defined as F50 (clonal expansion) divided by E x V (chaos), with BLOSUM62-based TCRdist calculated between CDR3 peptides within each V-J. Welch's t-statistics and random forest reduced just over 500 V-J features to around 14, which were used in a naive Bayes classifier (R e1071). The public sequencing data were trimmed at Q25 with fastp and processed into clonotypes with MiXCR by TCRdb, which kept only in-frame beta chains. Every CDR3 protein is listed once, alongside the most common genes and DNA of its rows. The V and J calls were determined by TCRdb, not by the authors. In all, the sample holds roughly 380,000 distinct CDR3 sequences, and roughly 13% of those were seen once. Of the sample, approximately 11% is held by the ten largest clones.

In its sample, this clonotype was seen a few times. Its antigen target is currently unknown. No clone much larger than this one lies a single base away; base qualities are absent. Graves' hyperthyroidism was defined as stable when no progression to ophthalmopathy occurred over 18 months of follow-up. The hyperthyroidism patients were between 18 and 65 years old and newly diagnosed, with a disease duration of less than 2 months. Exclusion was applied to patients with uncontrolled infections, other autoimmune diseases, pregnancy or lactation. Diagnoses were based on clinical symptoms, serum thyroxine and TRAb, thyroid ultrasound and orbital computed tomography. Ficoll-Paque density gradient centrifugation was used to isolate PBMCs from around 10 ml of fresh peripheral blood. Total RNA was extracted with Trizol reagent, and quality was checked on an Agilent 2100 Bioanalyzer.

The chain employs TRBV7-3 and TRBJ2-7, with 9 central nucleotides matching TRBD1. This receptor was identified in a woman in her fifties or sixties with Graves' hyperthyroidism. What was sequenced was blood. The CDR3 here reads CASSYGTGREQYF. The nucleotide sequence reads TGTGCCAGCAGCTACGGGACAGGGAGGGAGCAGTACTTC.